The 12 T cell receptor beta chains given below trace back to one sample, sequenced in a study of CD8 T cells in Susac syndrome. RNA in amounts of roughly 0.5 to 1 ug was reverse transcribed with random hexamers. TCRdb recomputed calls from the immunoSEQ multiplex PCR reads with MiXCR, one row per CDR3 protein. The data show 77,000 or so distinct CDR3 sequences, approximately 94% seen once. The specimen was CD8+ T cells from PBMCs. The receptors were sampled from a human donor with multiple sclerosis.

CDR3 residues: CASSLPGPWSGELFF. The DNA for the CDR3 is TGCGCCAGCAGCCTCCCGGGCCCTTGGTCCGGGGAGCTGTTTTTT. This chain connects TRBV4-1 to TRBJ2-2; D is ambiguous. CDR3 length: 15 residues. Trimming removed 4 bases from V and 6 bases from J, with 15 bases in between. The germline CDR1 and CDR2 sequences are MGHRA and YSYEKL.

The table lists this clonotype with a count of one. V usage is TRBV2 and J usage is TRBJ2-7, with D perhaps TRBD1 (6 bases). V was cut by 4 bases and J by 2 bases, with 12 bases left in between. This CDR3 contains 14 residues. Germline V gene lookup returns CDR1 SNHLY and CDR2 FYNNEI. In nucleotides, the CDR3 is TGTGCCAGCAGTGTTAGGACAGTTCCCTACGAGCAGTACTTC. This sequence encodes CASSVRTVPYEQYF.

The genes are TRBV6-5 and TRBJ2-7; 8 bases line up with TRBD2. The V and J ends lost 2 bases and 3 bases, in that order; junction bases with no gene match: 0. Germline assignment: CDR1 MNHEY and CDR2 SVGAGI. The CDR3 loop spans 13 amino acids. The CDR3 loop is CASSYGTSYEQYF. The CDR3 coding sequence is TGTGCCAGCAGTTACGGGACTAGCTACGAGCAGTACTTC.

This chain uses TRBV12-3 or TRBV12-4 with TRBJ2-2, with D perhaps given as TRBD1 or TRBD2 (5 bases each). CDR3 length: 15 amino acids. V dropped 6 bases and J dropped 3 bases, with 14 bases sitting between them. CDR3 amino acids: CASSPRGVDTGELFF. CDR3 bases: TGTGCCAGCAGCCCGCGAGGGGTTGACACCGGGGAGCTGTTTTTT.

The V call is TRBV27, the J call TRBJ2-7, with TRBD2 matching over 8 bases. CDR3 length equals 14 residues. V dropped 7 bases and J dropped 0; count of bases not matched to a gene: 5. CDR1 is MNHEY, CDR2 SMNVEV, per germline (reference sequence). CDR3 nucleotide sequence: TGTGCCAGCAAAGCGGGAGCTAGCTCCTACGAGCAGTACTTC. Translating gives CASKAGASSYEQYF.

The chain couples TRBV5-6 to TRBJ1-3; no firm D call. This CDR3 has 15 amino acids. Looked up from germline, CDR1 is SGHDT and CDR2 is YYEEEE. V shed 2 bases and J shed 0 bases, with 9 bases lying between them. CDR3 in DNA: TGTGCCAGCAGCTTTTCCAGTAGCTCTGGAAACACCATATATTTT. Translated: CASSFSSSSGNTIYF.

The gene calls are TRBV3-1 and TRBJ2-5; 9 bases are shared with TRBD2. The CDR3 sequence is 18 residues long. Germline CDR1 reads LGHDT; CDR2 reads YNNKEL (reference sequence). The ends lost 5 bases at V and 4 bases at J; junction bases unmatched: 17. DNA of the CDR3: TGTGCCAGCAGCGAAGTAAGGTTGGCTAGCGGGGATGCAGAGACCCAGTACTTC. Translation: CASSEVRLASGDAETQYF.

The chain is built from TRBV30 and TRBJ1-4, with D unresolved. Germline V gene lookup returns CDR1 GTSNPN and CDR2 SVGIG (reference sequence). Trimming pared 3 bases from V and 4 bases from J, leaving 18 bases between. The CDR3 runs 16 residues. CDR3 amino acids: CAWRGLVGPINEKLFF. The CDR3 DNA sequence: TGTGCCTGGAGAGGGTTGGTTGGCCCGATTAATGAAAAACTGTTTTTT.

The CDR3 nucleotides read TGTGCCAGCAGTGAATCCCGATTTAGCGGCGATACGCAGTATTTT. It codes for CASSESRFSGDTQYF. This chain joins TRBV25-1 and TRBJ2-3, with D perhaps matching TRBD2 (6 bases). CDR3 length: 15 amino acids. CDR1 and CDR2 from the germline V gene are MGHDK and SYGVNS. Between the trimmed V and J ends, which lost 1 base and 6 bases, there was a span of 14 bases.

V is TRBV5-4 and J is TRBJ2-7; 8 bases fit TRBD1. Trimming took 3 bases from V and 3 from J; bases not matched to a gene: 5. Germline CDR1 SGHNT, CDR2 YYREEE (reference sequence). The length of the CDR3 is 14 residues. DNA for the CDR3: TGTGCCAGCAGCTCCCGGGACAGGAACTACGAGCAGTACTTC. It translates to CASSSRDRNYEQYF.

V gene TRBV5-6 combines with J gene TRBJ1-1; the D is unclear. V lost 1 base to trimming and J lost 2 bases, with 6 bases between them. From germline, CDR1 is SGHDT and CDR2 YYEEEE. The CDR3 extends over 13 amino acids. CDR3 sequence reads: CASSLISNTEAFF. Here the CDR3 DNA reads TGTGCCAGCAGCTTGATCAGCAACACTGAAGCTTTCTTT.

The V gene is TRBV5-4, the J gene TRBJ2-1; 10 bases are a match to TRBD1. This CDR3 region has 17 residues. Germline V gene lookup returns CDR1 SGHNT and CDR2 YYREEE (reference sequence). V shed 3 bases and J 2 bases; nucleotides not matched to a gene: 8. The CDR3 DNA reads TGTGCCAGCAGCTATGGCGGCGGGACAGGGGCCTACAATGAGCAGTTCTTC. It is translated as CASSYGGGTGAYNEQFF.